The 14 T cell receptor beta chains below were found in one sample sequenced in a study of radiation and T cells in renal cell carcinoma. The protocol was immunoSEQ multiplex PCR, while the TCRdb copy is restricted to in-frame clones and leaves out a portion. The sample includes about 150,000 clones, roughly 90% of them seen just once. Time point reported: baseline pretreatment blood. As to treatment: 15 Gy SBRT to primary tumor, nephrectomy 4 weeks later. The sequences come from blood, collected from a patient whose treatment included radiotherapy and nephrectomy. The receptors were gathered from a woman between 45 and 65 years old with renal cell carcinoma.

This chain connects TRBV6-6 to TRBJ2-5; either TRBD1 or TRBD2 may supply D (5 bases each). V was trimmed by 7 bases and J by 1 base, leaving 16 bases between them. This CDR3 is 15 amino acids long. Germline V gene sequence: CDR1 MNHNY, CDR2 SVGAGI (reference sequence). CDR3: CASTVQGPPQETQYF. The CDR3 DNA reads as TGTGCCAGCACCGTCCAGGGACCCCCCCAAGAGACCCAGTACTTC.

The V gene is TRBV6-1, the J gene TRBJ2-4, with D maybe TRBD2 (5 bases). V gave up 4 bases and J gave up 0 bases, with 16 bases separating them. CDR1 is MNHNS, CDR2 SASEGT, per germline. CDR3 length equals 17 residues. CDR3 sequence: CASSGTLLGLAKNIQYF. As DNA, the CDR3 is TGTGCCAGCAGTGGCACCCTACTCGGACTAGCCAAAAACATTCAGTACTTC.

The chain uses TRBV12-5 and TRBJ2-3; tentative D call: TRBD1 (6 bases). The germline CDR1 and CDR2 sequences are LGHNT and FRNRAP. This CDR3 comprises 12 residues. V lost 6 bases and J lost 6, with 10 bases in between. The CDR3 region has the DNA TGTGCTAGTGGAACAGGGTCGGATACGCAGTATTTT. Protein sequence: CASGTGSDTQYF.

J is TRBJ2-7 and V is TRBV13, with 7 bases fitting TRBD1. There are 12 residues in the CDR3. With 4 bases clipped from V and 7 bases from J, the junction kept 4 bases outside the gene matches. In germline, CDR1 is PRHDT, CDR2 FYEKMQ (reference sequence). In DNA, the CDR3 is TGTGCCAGCAGCTCGGGACAGAGAGAGCAGTACTTC. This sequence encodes CASSSGQREQYF.

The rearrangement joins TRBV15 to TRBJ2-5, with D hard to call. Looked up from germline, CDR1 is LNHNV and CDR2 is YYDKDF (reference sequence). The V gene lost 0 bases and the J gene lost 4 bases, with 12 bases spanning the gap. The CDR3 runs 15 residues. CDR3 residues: CATSREMSGSETQYF. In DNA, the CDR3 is TGTGCCACCAGCAGAGAGATGAGTGGATCAGAGACCCAGTACTTC. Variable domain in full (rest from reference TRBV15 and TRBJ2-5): DAMVIQNPRYQVTQFGKPVTLSCSQTLNHNVMYWYQQKSSQAPKLLFHYYDKDFNNEADTPDNFQSRRPNTSFCFLDIRSPGLGDTAMYLCATSREMSGSETQYFGPGTRLLVL.

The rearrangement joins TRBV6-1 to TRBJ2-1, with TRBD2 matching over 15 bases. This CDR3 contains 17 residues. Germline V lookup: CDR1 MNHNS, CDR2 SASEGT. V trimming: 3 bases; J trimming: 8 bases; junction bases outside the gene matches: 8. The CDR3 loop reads CASSEHRTSGGAYEQFF. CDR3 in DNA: TGTGCCAGCAGTGAGCACCGGACTAGCGGGGGGGCGTATGAGCAGTTCTTC.

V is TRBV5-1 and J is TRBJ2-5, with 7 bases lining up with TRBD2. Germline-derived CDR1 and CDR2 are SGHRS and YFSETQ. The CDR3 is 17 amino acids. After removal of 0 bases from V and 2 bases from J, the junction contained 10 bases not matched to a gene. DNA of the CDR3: TGCGCCAGCAGCTTGGAAGTATCGGGGGGTCATCAAGAGACCCAGTACTTC. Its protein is CASSLEVSGGHQETQYF.

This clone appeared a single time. CDR3 sequence (DNA): TGTGCCAGCAGTGACGGGTTGCGGGGGGGCTACAATGAGCAGTTCTTC. Protein product: CASSDGLRGGYNEQFF. The chain employs TRBV6-4 and TRBJ2-1; the match to TRBD2 covers 9 bases. Germline loops: CDR1 MRHNA, CDR2 SNTAGT. Trimming at V came to 2 bases and at J to 3 bases, leaving 5 bases not matched to a gene. There are 16 residues in the CDR3.

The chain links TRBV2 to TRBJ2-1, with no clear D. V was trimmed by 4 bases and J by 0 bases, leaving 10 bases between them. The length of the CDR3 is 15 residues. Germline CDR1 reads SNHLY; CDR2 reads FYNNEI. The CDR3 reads CASSVRASSYNEQFF. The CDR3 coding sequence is TGTGCCAGCAGTGTAAGAGCGTCCTCCTACAATGAGCAGTTCTTC.

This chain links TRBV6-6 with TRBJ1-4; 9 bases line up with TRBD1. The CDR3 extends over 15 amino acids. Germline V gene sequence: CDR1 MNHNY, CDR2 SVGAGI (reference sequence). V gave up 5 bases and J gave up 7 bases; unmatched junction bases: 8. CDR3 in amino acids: CASSQHRGQGEKLFF. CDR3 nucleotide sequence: TGTGCCAGCAGTCAACACAGGGGGCAGGGTGAAAAACTGTTTTTT.

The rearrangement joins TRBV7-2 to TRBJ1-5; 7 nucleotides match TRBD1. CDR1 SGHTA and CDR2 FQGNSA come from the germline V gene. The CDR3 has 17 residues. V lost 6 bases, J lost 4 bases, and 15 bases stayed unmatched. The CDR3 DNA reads TGTGCCAGCAGTTCTAGGACAGGTTGGATGGGGAATCAGCCCCAGCATTTT. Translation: CASSSRTGWMGNQPQHF.

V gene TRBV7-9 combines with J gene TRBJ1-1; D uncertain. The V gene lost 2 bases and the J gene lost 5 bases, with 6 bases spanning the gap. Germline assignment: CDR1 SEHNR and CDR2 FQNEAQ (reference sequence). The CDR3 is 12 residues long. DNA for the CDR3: TGTGCCAGCAGCTTATCCTATACTGAAGCTTTCTTT. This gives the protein CASSLSYTEAFF.

CDR3 sequence reads: CASSLIGVRANYGYTF. CDR3 DNA: TGTGCCAGCAGCTTAATCGGGGTTCGAGCTAACTATGGCTACACCTTC. The V call is TRBV7-3, the J call TRBJ1-2; D ambiguous. V shed 1 base and J shed 0 bases, with 12 bases lying between them. The CDR3 runs to 16 residues. CDR1 is SGHTA, CDR2 FQGTGA, per germline.

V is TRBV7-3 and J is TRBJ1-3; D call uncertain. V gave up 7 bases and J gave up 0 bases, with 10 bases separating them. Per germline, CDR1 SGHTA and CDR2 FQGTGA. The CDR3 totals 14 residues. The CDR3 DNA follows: TGTGCCAGCAAGACTCAGCCCTCTGGAAACACCATATATTTT. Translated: CASKTQPSGNTIYF.